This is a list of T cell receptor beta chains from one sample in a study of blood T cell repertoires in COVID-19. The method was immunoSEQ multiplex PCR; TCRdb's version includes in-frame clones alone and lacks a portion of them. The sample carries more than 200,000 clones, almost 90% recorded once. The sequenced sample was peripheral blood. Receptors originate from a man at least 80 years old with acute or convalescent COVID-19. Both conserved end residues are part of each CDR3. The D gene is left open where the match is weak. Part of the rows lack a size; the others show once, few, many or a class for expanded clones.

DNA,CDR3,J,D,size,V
TGTGCCAGCAGCACAGCAGGGGAGCAGTACTTC,CASSTAGEQYF,TRBJ2-7,-,-,TRBV7-9
TGTGCCAGCAACCCGACAGGAATAAACTATGGCTACACCTTC,CASNPTGINYGYTF,TRBJ1-2,-,once,TRBV6-5
TGTGCCAGCAGCTCCCCTTTAGAGCGGGGGGAAGAGACCCAGTACTTC,CASSSPLERGEETQYF,TRBJ2-5,TRBD2,-,TRBV7-6
TGTGCCAGCAGCGTCCCAGGGGCTCAGGGTGGTGATGAGCAGTTCTTC,CASSVPGAQGGDEQFF,TRBJ2-1,-,-,TRBV9
TGTGCCAGCAGCTTAGCGCCGGAGAGCTACAATGAGCAGTTCTTC,CASSLAPESYNEQFF,TRBJ2-1,-,-,TRBV7-2
TGTGCCAGCAGCACCGGTACTCCAAACACCATATATTTT,CASSTGTPNTIYF,TRBJ1-3,-,-,TRBV28
TGTGCCACCGCCAAGGGTCGACAGGGGTTCTCTGGAAACACCATATATTTT,CATAKGRQGFSGNTIYF,TRBJ1-3,TRBD1,-,TRBV28
TGTGCCAGCAGCCTACAGAAGAACACTGAAGCTTTCTTT,CASSLQKNTEAFF,TRBJ1-1,-,-,TRBV7-2
TGTGCCAGCAGCTGGTTTAGCGGCAGCGGGGGCAATGAGCAGTTCTTC,CASSWFSGSGGNEQFF,TRBJ2-1,TRBD2,-,TRBV9
TGCGCCAGCAGCACGACAGGGGATAGTACGGAGACCCAGTACTTC,CASSTTGDSTETQYF,TRBJ2-5,TRBD1,-,TRBV5-1
TGTGCCAGCAGCGGCTTGACTAGCGGCCCCGCCAATGAGCAGTTCTTC,CASSGLTSGPANEQFF,TRBJ2-1,TRBD2,-,TRBV9
TGTGCCAGCTCACCGGCGGTAGCGGGGGGGTTGGCAGATACGCAGTATTTT,CASSPAVAGGLADTQYF,TRBJ2-3,TRBD2,-,TRBV18
TGTGCCAGCAGCCTCACCGGGACTAGCGCCACCGGGGAGCTGTTTTTT,CASSLTGTSATGELFF,TRBJ2-2,TRBD2,-,TRBV7-2
TGTGCCAGCAGCCAAGAGGGCCTAGCGGGTGACAATGAGCAGTTCTTC,CASSQEGLAGDNEQFF,TRBJ2-1,TRBD2,-,TRBV4-2
TGTGCCAGCAGTTATGGAGTTCTTGGCTACACCTTC,CASSYGVLGYTF,TRBJ1-2,-,-,TRBV28
TGCGCCAGCTCCCCGGGGAGCACAGATACGCAGTATTTT,CASSPGSTDTQYF,TRBJ2-3,-,-,TRBV5-1
TGTGCCAGCAGCACCCGGACTAGCGGGGGCACAGATACGCAGTATTTT,CASSTRTSGGTDTQYF,TRBJ2-3,TRBD2,-,TRBV9
TGTGCCAGAAGTTCGGAATGGAGGGACGAAAAACTGTTTTTT,CARSSEWRDEKLFF,TRBJ1-4,-,once,TRBV5-3
TGCGCCAGCAGCCAAGAAAACTTACCCAGCGACCCCACACCCCAGCCCCAGCATTTT,CASSQENLPSDPTPQPQHF,TRBJ1-5,-,-,TRBV4-1
TGTGCCAGCAGCGACACGGACAGGGGTGCCGGGGAGCTGTTTTTT,CASSDTDRGAGELFF,TRBJ2-2,TRBD1,once,TRBV6-5
TGCGCCAGCAGCTTGGACGGACAGGACCAGCCCCAGCATTTT,CASSLDGQDQPQHF,TRBJ1-5,TRBD1,-,TRBV5-1